The 15 T cell receptor beta chains in this list originate from one sample, sequenced in a study of blood T cells in healthy people across ages. Through a sample-barcoded 5' primer and a J-beta primer mix, a second PCR was run for roughly 6 to 11 cycles. TCRdb analysed the 5' RACE reads with MiXCR anew, one entry per CDR3 protein. The sample holds roughly 2 million distinct CDR3 sequences, approximately 50% seen once. Sequencing used blood. These receptor sequences come from a woman between 40 and 55 years old in good health.

The rearrangement joins TRBV10-2 to TRBJ2-5, with 7 bases lining up with TRBD1. V lost 5 bases and J lost 10; bases outside the gene matches: 7. Germline CDR1 is WSHSY and CDR2 is SAAADI. The CDR3 runs to 12 residues. CDR3 protein: CASSSQGSGQYF. DNA for the CDR3: TGCGCCAGCAGTTCACAGGGGTCGGGCCAGTACTTC.

The rearrangement uses TRBV6-1 and TRBJ1-2, with TRBD1 matching 11 bases. This CDR3 spans 19 amino acids. Germline-derived CDR1 and CDR2 are MNHNS and SASEGT. The V segment lost 7 bases and the J segment 5 bases; nucleotides outside the gene matches: 21. The CDR3 sequence: CASTTRHRTGGSPTYGYTF. The CDR3 coding sequence is TGTGCCAGCACCACCCGGCACCGGACAGGGGGCTCTCCTACTTATGGCTACACCTTC.

In regard to this clonotype: Its ends do not fully match the called genes, so a read error is possible. The rearrangement joins TRBV11-2 to TRBJ2-1; 9 positions match TRBD2. The length of the CDR3 is 15 residues. Germline V gene data show CDR1 as SGHAT and CDR2 as FQNNGV. The CDR3 DNA sequence: TGTGCCAGCAGCTTAGCTGCGGGGGGGTACAGTGAGCAGTTCTTC. It yields the protein CASSLAAGGYSEQFF.

In this sample, this clonotype turned up a few times. The V and J genes are TRBV14 and TRBJ1-4; a possible D gene is TRBD1 (5 bases). The CDR3 covers 13 residues. The germline gives CDR1 SGHDN, CDR2 FVKESK. V lost 4 bases to trimming and J lost 7 bases, with 10 bases between them. The CDR3: CASSPPGREKLFF. The DNA for the CDR3 is TGTGCCAGCAGCCCCCCGGGGCGTGAAAAACTGTTTTTT.

This clonotype was recorded a few times. V and J are TRBV6-5 and TRBJ2-1; 8 bases are shared with TRBD2. CDR1 MNHEY and CDR2 SVGAGI come from the germline V gene. This CDR3 has 14 residues. The junction had 9 bases not matched to a gene; V was cut back by 10 bases and J by 4 bases. CDR3 protein: CATSPSGGYNEQFF. The CDR3 DNA reads as TGTGCCACTTCCCCCAGCGGGGGTTACAATGAGCAGTTCTTC.

J is TRBJ2-7 and V is TRBV4-3; 9 nucleotides line up with TRBD1. This CDR3 region has 18 residues. V dropped 3 bases and J dropped 1; count of bases not matched to a gene: 13. Germline CDR1 and CDR2: LGHNA and YSLEER. CDR3 sequence (DNA): TGCGCCAGCAGCCAGGCTGCATCAACAGGGGGCTATTCCTACGAGCAGTACTTC. Its protein is CASSQAASTGGYSYEQYF.

This clonotype has just a few counts. V is TRBV12-3 or TRBV12-4 and J is TRBJ2-7; D possibly uses TRBD1 or TRBD2 (6 bases each). The J call may be in error: the DNA end matches TRBJ2-5 better. The CDR3 totals 13 residues. CDR3 in DNA: TGTGCCAGCAGTTTACGGGGGCTTAAGACCCAGTACTTC. This codes for CASSLRGLKTQYF.

The chain couples TRBV5-6 to TRBJ2-2; possible D gene TRBD2, 5 bases. This CDR3 contains 14 residues. Germline V gives CDR1 SGHDT, CDR2 YYEEEE. Trimming left V 2 bases short and J 1 base short, with 6 bases between. The CDR3, as DNA: TGTGCCAGCAGCTTCGGAGGGAACACCGGGGAGCTGTTTTTT. It codes for CASSFGGNTGELFF.

The chain has TRBV5-1 and TRBJ2-1, with D uncertain. Germline CDR1 and CDR2: SGHRS and YFSETQ. The CDR3 length is 12 residues. V dropped 8 bases and J dropped 8 bases, with 14 bases sitting between them. The CDR3: CASVGSADEQFF. DNA for the CDR3: TGCGCCAGTGTAGGATCCGCAGATGAGCAGTTCTTC.

Details on this clonotype: One end of the junction is discordant with germline, which a read error may explain. The chain links TRBV20-1 to TRBJ2-3; 7 bases line up with TRBD2. Germline V gene sequence: CDR1 DFQATT, CDR2 SNEGSKA (reference sequence). The CDR3 runs to 15 residues. CDR3 amino acids: CGAIASGVSPGTQYF. CDR3 bases: TGCGGTGCTATCGCCAGCGGGGTGTCGCCGGGTACGCAGTATTTT.

The rearrangement joins TRBV20-1 to TRBJ2-1; D not resolved. V lost 3 bases and J lost 2, with 11 bases in between. Germline lookup yields CDR1 DFQATT and CDR2 SNEGSKA (reference sequence). There are 14 residues in the CDR3. The CDR3 sequence is CSASSQEAYNEQFF. The CDR3 DNA is TGCAGTGCTAGTTCACAAGAAGCCTACAATGAGCAGTTCTTC.

This sequence joins TRBV28 and TRBJ2-7, with a possible D match to TRBD2 (6 bases). The CDR3 sequence is 13 residues long. Germline V gene data show CDR1 as MDHEN and CDR2 as SYDVKM. The V end lost 7 bases, the J end lost 5 bases, and 15 bases lay between the germline ends. The CDR3 is CASNWGGHNEQYF. The CDR3 region has the DNA TGTGCCAGCAATTGGGGAGGTCACAACGAGCAGTACTTC.

The chain is built from TRBV5-1 and TRBJ1-2, with D maybe TRBD1 (5 bases). V was pared by 0 bases and J by 13 bases, with 16 bases between. This CDR3 region has 13 residues. Germline V gene sequence: CDR1 SGHRS, CDR2 YFSETQ. CDR3 loop: CASSLVGDPSFTF. The CDR3 bases are TGCGCCAGCAGCTTGGTTGGGGACCCCTCGTTCACCTTC. The entire variable domain, with the rest obtained from reference TRBV5-1 and TRBJ1-2, is as follows: KAGVTQTPRYLIKTRGQQVTLSCSPISGHRSVSWYQQTPGQGLQFLFEYFSETQRNKGNFPGRFSGRQFSNSRSEMNVSTLELGDSALYLCASSLVGDPSFTFGSGTRLTVV.

The chain couples TRBV7-2 to TRBJ1-2; the D gene is possibly TRBD1 (6 bases). Per the germline V gene, CDR1 is SGHTA and CDR2 is FQGNSA. CDR3 size: 15 residues. The V end lost 2 bases, the J end lost 2 bases, and 12 bases lay between the germline ends. The CDR3: CASSLTTGTNYGYTF. CDR3 nucleotides: TGTGCCAGCAGCTTAACGACCGGGACAAACTATGGCTACACCTTC.

With regard to this clonotype: Its ends do not fully match the called genes, so a read error is possible. The chain uses TRBV6-2 or TRBV6-3 and TRBJ2-4; tentatively, D is TRBD2 (5 bases). Germline V gene data show CDR1 as MNHEY and CDR2 as SVGEGT. The CDR3 has 16 amino acids. The CDR3 spells CASSYVSGLAKSIQYF. DNA for the CDR3: TGTGCCAGCAGTTATGTGTCGGGTCTAGCCAAAAGCATTCAGTACTTC.